This T cell receptor (beta chain) derives from a study of blood T cell repertoires in COVID-19. About the study: Sample material is recorded as cDNA or gDNA derived from T cells, B-cell-depleted T cells, or PBMCs.

Participants were aged roughly 18 to 89 years, lived in under 25 US areas, and enrolled virtually. CDR1 is LNHDA and CDR2 is SQIVND in the germline V gene (reference sequence). This CDR3 has 12 residues. With 5 bases removed from V and 2 bases from J, the gap between germline ends came to 7 bases. Authors' data handling: Amplification of reference gene primers was used by the study to estimate nucleated cell counts. Clones were read by immunoSEQ multiplex PCR, and TCRdb kept only the in-frame ones, dropping some. V, J and clone size derive from that table, while D and trimming were established from the DNA sequence. Of roughly 200,000 clones in the sample, roughly 88% were seen once.

This sequence originates from a man in his forties or fifties with acute COVID-19. Input material: PBMCs or T cells enriched from blood (not recorded which). The chain combines TRBV19 with TRBJ2-7; possibly TRBD1 for D (5 bases). For the CDR3, the DNA is TGTGCCAGTAGTCAGGGCACCTACGAGCAGTACTTC. This gives the protein CASSQGTYEQYF.